This TCR beta chain is drawn from a study of identical twins. CDR1 is DFQATT, CDR2 SNEGSKA, per germline (reference sequence). This CDR3 contains 13 residues. The V segment lost 5 bases and the J segment 2 bases; nucleotides outside the gene matches: 4. TCRdb reprocessed the 5' RACE reads with MiXCR, giving one entry per CDR3 protein. Seen here are roughly 250,000 distinct CDR3 sequences, 11% to 15% observed once, and the top ten hold 7% to 9%. The sample taken for sequencing was memory (CD45RO+) T cells sorted from blood. This rearrangement joins TRBV20-1 to TRBJ2-3; 7 bases line up with TRBD1. This clonotype was obtained from a woman younger than 35 in good health. DNA of the CDR3: TGCAGTGCTTGGGACAGAATCACAGATACGCAGTATTTT. It specifies CSAWDRITDTQYF.